Following are 21 T cell receptor beta chains from one sample sequenced in a study of cytomegalovirus exposure and HLA in healthy donors. A multiplex PCR was run with 60 Vbeta primers and 13 Jbeta primers. Generated by immunoSEQ multiplex PCR, the TCRdb table keeps only in-frame clones and is missing some. The table lists hundreds of thousands of clones, approximately 82% of them singletons. The specimen was PBMCs. The origin of the receptors is a woman aged 40-49 years in good health and CMV-seronegative.

The chain uses TRBV19 and TRBJ1-1; D unresolved. The CDR3 covers 15 residues. Germline V gene data show CDR1 as LNHDA and CDR2 as SQIVND (reference sequence). V was clipped by 0 bases and J by 1 base, with 9 bases between them. CDR3 in amino acids: CASSIDLGRNTEAFF. DNA for the CDR3: TGTGCCAGTAGTATAGATTTGGGGAGGAACACTGAAGCTTTCTTT.

The chain joins TRBV29-1 to TRBJ2-7; 8 bases line up with TRBD1. CDR1 and CDR2 from the germline V gene are SQVTM and ANQGSEA. The ends lost 2 bases at V and 5 bases at J; junction bases unmatched: 8. The CDR3 is 14 amino acids. CDR3 in amino acids: CSVENPQGVHEQYF. The DNA for the CDR3 is TGCAGCGTTGAAAATCCACAGGGGGTCCACGAGCAGTACTTC.

The chain recombines TRBV2 with TRBJ1-1; possibly TRBD1 for D (5 bases). The CDR3 contains 11 residues. Looked up from germline, CDR1 is SNHLY and CDR2 is FYNNEI. Trimming shortened V by 4 bases and J by 10 bases, and 10 bases separated the two germline ends. The chain's CDR3 is CASSVGLGAFF. The CDR3 nucleotides are TGTGCCAGCAGTGTGGGGCTTGGAGCTTTCTTT.

This clone was recorded once. The chain recombines TRBV7-3 with TRBJ2-7, with 9 bases matching TRBD2. This CDR3 is built from 15 residues. Germline trimming cut 2 bases from V and 2 bases from J; bases unmatched to any gene: 4. In germline, CDR1 is SGHTA, CDR2 FQGTGA. CDR3 amino acids: CASSLGASGAYEQYF. The CDR3 DNA sequence: TGTGCCAGCAGCTTAGGGGCTAGCGGGGCCTACGAGCAGTACTTC.

This chain joins TRBV2 and TRBJ1-1; perhaps TRBD1 as D (5 bases). Trimming removed 6 bases from V and 0 bases from J, with 17 bases in between. Germline V gives CDR1 SNHLY, CDR2 FYNNEI. The CDR3 loop spans 16 amino acids. CDR3 in amino acids: CASSIKPVGVNTEAFF. In DNA form, the CDR3 reads TGTGCCAGCAGCATCAAACCGGTAGGGGTGAACACTGAAGCTTTCTTT.

The chain joins TRBV11-2 to TRBJ2-2; D unresolved. V gave up 0 bases and J gave up 1 base, with 6 bases separating them. Germline CDR1 SGHAT, CDR2 FQNNGV. The CDR3 has 15 residues. CDR3 in amino acids: CASSLDQLNTGELFF. Here the CDR3 DNA reads TGTGCCAGCAGCTTAGATCAATTGAACACCGGGGAGCTGTTTTTT.

The V call is TRBV6-5, the J call TRBJ2-1; D is undetermined. V lost 2 bases and J lost 8, with 7 bases in between. The length of the CDR3 is 12 residues. Germline CDR1 is MNHEY and CDR2 is SVGAGI. CDR3 nucleotide sequence: TGTGCCAGCAGTTACCCCCCGGATGAGCAGTTCTTC. Its protein product is CASSYPPDEQFF.

This clone was seen just once. V gene TRBV10-3 combines with J gene TRBJ1-3, with D perhaps TRBD1 (5 bases). Trimming stripped 2 bases from V and 0 bases from J, with 11 bases between. The CDR3 is made up of 16 amino acids. Germline V CDR1 and CDR2: ENHRY, SYGVKD. In DNA, the CDR3 is TGTGCCATCAGTGAGAGACAGCAGAGCTCTGGAAACACCATATATTTT. It encodes CAISERQQSSGNTIYF.

This clone was seen a single time. The chain recombines TRBV29-1 with TRBJ2-2; D gene ambiguous. CDR3 length: 15 residues. V lost 2 bases to trimming and J lost 3 bases, with 13 bases between them. Per germline, CDR1 SQVTM and CDR2 ANQGSEA. CDR3 sequence (DNA): TGCAGCGTTGAACTTGCCAGGCCGGACACCGGGGAGCTGTTTTTT. Its protein product is CSVELARPDTGELFF.

Turning to this clone: Distinct nucleotide sequences in the sample also encode this CDR3. The rearrangement uses TRBV5-1 and TRBJ1-2, with TRBD1 identical over 7 bases. Trimming took 0 bases from V and 4 from J; bases not matched to a gene: 3. The CDR3 runs 14 residues. Germline V lookup: CDR1 SGHRS, CDR2 YFSETQ. CDR3 coding DNA: TGCGCCAGCAGCTTGGAAGGGACAGCCTATGGCTACACCTTC. As protein: CASSLEGTAYGYTF.

The CDR3 region is CASSTGQGVPETQYF. In nucleotides, the CDR3 is TGTGCCAGCAGCACTGGACAGGGGGTCCCAGAGACCCAGTACTTC. The chain has TRBV7-9 and TRBJ2-5; 10 bases agree with TRBD1. This CDR3 comprises 15 residues. Germline CDR1 SEHNR, CDR2 FQNEAQ (reference sequence). J gave up 4 bases and V 5 bases, and 7 bases lay outside the gene matches.

This clone occurred once. This chain uses TRBV19 with TRBJ2-1, with 9 bases that match TRBD2. The CDR3 is 16 amino acids. Germline loops: CDR1 LNHDA, CDR2 SQIVND (reference sequence). Trimming cost V 4 bases and J 2 bases; bases outside gene matches: 6. CDR3 DNA: TGTGCCAGTAGTACCTCGGCGGGGGGGCCCTACAATGAGCAGTTCTTC. It yields the protein CASSTSAGGPYNEQFF.

The rearrangement uses TRBV30 and TRBJ2-7, with 9 bases matching TRBD1. The CDR3 consists of 14 residues. Germline V CDR1 and CDR2: GTSNPN, SVGIG (reference sequence). V dropped 0 bases and J dropped 4; count of bases not matched to a gene: 4. CDR3 loop: CAWSVGQGWYEQYF. The CDR3 nucleotides read TGTGCCTGGAGTGTGGGACAGGGTTGGTACGAGCAGTACTTC.

The chain combines TRBV19 with TRBJ2-7; 7 nucleotides match TRBD1. The V and J ends lost 7 bases and 3 bases, in that order; junction bases with no gene match: 9. Germline V CDR1 and CDR2: LNHDA, SQIVND (reference sequence). The CDR3 is made up of 14 amino acids. In DNA form, the CDR3 reads TGTGCCAGTAAGGGGGCGCAGGGCAGCTACGAGCAGTACTTC. Residues: CASKGAQGSYEQYF.

The chain uses TRBV6-5 and TRBJ2-7; D possibly corresponds to TRBD1 (6 bases). Germline CDR1 is MNHEY and CDR2 is SVGAGI. Trimming pared 6 bases from V and 3 bases from J, leaving 9 bases between. The length of the CDR3 is 12 residues. The CDR3 region is CASSKQGYEQYF. The CDR3, as DNA: TGTGCCAGCAGCAAACAGGGCTACGAGCAGTACTTC.

J is TRBJ2-5 and V is TRBV7-2; 8 nucleotides match TRBD2. Germline CDR1 and CDR2: SGHTA and FQGNSA. Unmatched junction bases numbered 16, after V lost 6 bases and J lost 7 bases. The CDR3 is made up of 16 amino acids. CDR3 loop: CASSLRGGSLPLTQYF. The CDR3 nucleotides are TGTGCCAGCAGTCTCCGGGGGGGTAGTCTGCCCCTGACCCAGTACTTC.

This chain uses TRBV7-9 with TRBJ1-4; D may be TRBD1 (6 bases). The V gene lost 5 bases and the J gene lost 8 bases, with 18 bases spanning the gap. The CDR3 is made up of 15 amino acids. In germline, CDR1 is SEHNR, CDR2 FQNEAQ (reference sequence). The CDR3 DNA is TGTGCCAGCAGCACTATAGGGGGAGTAGGGGAAAAACTGTTTTTT. It yields the protein CASSTIGGVGEKLFF. Together with reference TRBV7-9 and TRBJ1-4, the CDR3 gives the full variable domain: DTGVSQNPRHKITKRGQNVTFRCDPISEHNRLYWYRQTLGQGPEFLTYFQNEAQLEKSRLLSDRFSAERPKGSFSTLEIQRTEQGDSAMYLCASSTIGGVGEKLFFGSGTQLSVL.

V usage is TRBV5-1 and J usage is TRBJ2-2; perhaps TRBD1 as D (6 bases). The CDR3 loop spans 15 amino acids. The V end was cut by 6 bases, the J end by 0 bases, with 12 bases between. CDR1 is SGHRS and CDR2 is YFSETQ in the germline V gene. The CDR3 region is CASTYTGSNTGELFF. The CDR3, as DNA: TGCGCCAGCACCTACACAGGGTCGAACACCGGGGAGCTGTTTTTT.

The rearrangement links TRBV19 to TRBJ1-2; 7 bases line up with TRBD1. The CDR3 sequence is 13 residues long. CDR1 is LNHDA and CDR2 is SQIVND in the germline V gene (reference sequence). The V and J ends lost 5 bases and 7 bases, in that order; junction bases with no gene match: 7. CDR3: CASSLDRVSGYTF. The CDR3 DNA is TGTGCCAGTAGTCTCGACAGGGTCTCTGGCTACACCTTC.

The chain couples TRBV11-2 to TRBJ1-1; D perhaps matches TRBD1 (5 bases). CDR3 size: 14 residues. Germline V CDR1 and CDR2: SGHAT, FQNNGV. Trimming took off 5 bases at V and 4 bases at J, with 14 bases between the two ends. CDR3 nucleotides: TGTGCCAGCAGCCGATCAGGGAGGCGCACTGAAGCTTTCTTT. This gives the protein CASSRSGRRTEAFF.

V and J are TRBV5-4 and TRBJ2-1; 7 bases line up with TRBD1. This CDR3 has 18 amino acids. V shed 5 bases and J 4 bases; nucleotides not matched to a gene: 18. Germline CDR1 is SGHNT and CDR2 is YYREEE (reference sequence). In DNA, the CDR3 is TGTGCCAGCAGTTTACCATCCCCGGGACAGCGACAGTACAATGAGCAGTTCTTC. Protein sequence: CASSLPSPGQRQYNEQFF.